This entry describes one TCR beta chain. This sample stems from a study of blood T cell repertoires in COVID-19. About the study: The United States, Italy and Spain provided the acute and convalescent COVID-19 samples. PBMCs, B-cell-depleted T cells, or T cells were the source of the cDNA or gDNA that made up the material.

V lost 1 base and J lost 5; bases outside the gene matches: 14. CDR1 is KGHSH and CDR2 is LQKENI in the germline V gene. This CDR3 has 18 amino acids. The authors' processing: Estimation of nucleated cell counts was performed using reference gene primer amplification. The data were produced by immunoSEQ multiplex PCR, yet TCRdb's version contains in-frame clones alone and is incomplete. V and J calls and clone size are those listed in that table; D and trimming were worked out from the DNA. The sample holds 100,000 to 150,000 clones, about nine tenths seen once. Sequences were obtained from peripheral blood. The chain links TRBV18 to TRBJ2-1, with 7 nucleotides matching TRBD2. This TCR was sampled from a human donor in a cohort sampled during active COVID-19. The CDR3, as DNA: TGTGCCAGCTCACCACGACGAGAGTCTAGCGGAAACGACAATGAGCAGTTCTTC. As protein: CASSPRRESSGNDNEQFF.